This T cell receptor (beta chain) was observed in a study of T cell responses to AZD1222 COVID-19 vaccine. Broader study findings: Nearly half of spike-specific TCRs reportedly go after variant regions that carry no mutations. Most donors were white British and more were female, and clonal diversity was possibly underestimated. Seropositivity was recorded at baseline in only a handful of AZD1222 recipients.

Second-dose timings of about 4 or about 12 weeks were pooled. Remarks on this clone: The antigen is undetermined.

Libraries were prepared by immunoSEQ multiplex PCR; TCRdb keeps only in-frame clonotypes and omits some of them. Of over 120,000 clones in the sample, roughly nine tenths were seen once. This clonotype was obtained from an adult who received the AZD1222 COVID-19 vaccine. Sequencing was performed on peripheral blood, taken 28 days after the second AZD1222 dose.

The CDR3 DNA is TGTGCCAGCAGCTTAGATCTAGCGGGAGAACAAGAGACCCAGTACTTC. This encodes CASSLDLAGEQETQYF. V is TRBV7-9 and J is TRBJ2-5; 10 bases fit TRBD2. Germline CDR1 SEHNR, CDR2 FQNEAQ (reference sequence). The CDR3 is 16 residues long. Germline trimming cut 1 base from V and 2 bases from J; bases unmatched to any gene: 4.